What follows describes a single T cell receptor (beta chain). This sample stems from a study of blood T cells in healthy people across ages. The CDR3 length is 13 residues. The V gene's germline CDR1 is SQVTM and CDR2 ANQGSEA. The germline V and J ends were trimmed by 6 bases and 8 bases, with 19 bases remaining between them. Then a second PCR, running roughly 6 to 11 cycles, was carried out with a sample-barcoded 5' primer and a J-beta primer mix. One entry per CDR3 protein, called by TCRdb with MiXCR from the 5' RACE reads. The table shows about 780,000 distinct CDR3 sequences, with about 47% occurring only once. Per individual sample, total RNA of at least 5 micrograms was extracted.

This receptor was identified in a man older than 75 in good health. The sequencing sample was made of blood. The chain combines TRBV29-1 with TRBJ1-2; TRBD1 is a possible D gene (6 bases). The CDR3 region is CSVPPAGEKGYTF. The CDR3 DNA sequence: TGCAGCGTCCCCCCGGCAGGGGAGAAGGGCTACACCTTC.